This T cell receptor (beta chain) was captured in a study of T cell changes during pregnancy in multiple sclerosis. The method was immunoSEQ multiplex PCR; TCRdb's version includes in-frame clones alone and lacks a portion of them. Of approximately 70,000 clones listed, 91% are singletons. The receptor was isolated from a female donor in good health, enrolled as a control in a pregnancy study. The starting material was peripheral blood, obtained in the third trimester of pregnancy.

In DNA, the CDR3 is TGTGCCAGCAGTGAAAAGAGTCAACGACTGTTTTTT. Amino acids: CASSEKSQRLFF. The V call is TRBV6-1, the J call TRBJ2-2; D unclear. The CDR3 sequence is 12 residues long. The germline gives CDR1 MNHNS, CDR2 SASEGT. The ends were cut back, 2 bases at V and 14 bases at J, with 12 bases in the middle.